What follows are 14 T cell receptor beta chains derived from one specimen sequenced in a study of control samples from healthy donors and cancer patients (dated by TCRdb to 2020 to 2022). The protocol used for the library was the immunoSEQ multiplex PCR assay. Imported from immuneACCESS, the table was reduced by TCRdb to in-frame sequences with V and J called. These copies leave out some clones; in studies compared against another copy, an unresolved V gene accounts for under half, and the cause of the remainder is not known. The sample data list about 130,000 clones, and 80% to 95% of these were observed just once. The ten largest make up 8.5% to 10% of the sample. Specimen: blood. All receptors derive from a man in his late teens or twenties in good health.

This clone showed up just once. The chain is built from TRBV2 and TRBJ2-1; D possibly matches TRBD1 or TRBD2 (5 bases each). Trimming left V 4 bases short and J 7 bases short, with 8 bases between. The CDR3 extends over 12 amino acids. From germline, CDR1 is SNHLY and CDR2 FYNNEI. The CDR3 nucleotides are TGTGCCAGCAGTGGGGACGGAAATGAGCAGTTCTTC. As protein: CASSGDGNEQFF.

The rearrangement uses TRBV6-1 and TRBJ1-1; D is unresolved. Looked up from germline, CDR1 is MNHNS and CDR2 is SASEGT. The CDR3 is 13 residues long. The germline V and J ends were trimmed by 2 bases and 0 bases, with 4 bases remaining between them. The CDR3 spells CASSEKVNTEAFF. The CDR3, as DNA: TGTGCCAGCAGTGAAAAGGTGAACACTGAAGCTTTCTTT.

The J gene is TRBJ2-1, the V gene TRBV20-1; D remains ambiguous. The CDR3 covers 11 residues. CDR1 is DFQATT and CDR2 is SNEGSKA in the germline V gene (reference sequence). V was pared by 3 bases and J by 6 bases, with 6 bases between. CDR3 nucleotide sequence: TGCAGTGCTAGGACCGTCAATGAGCAGTTCTTC. Protein sequence: CSARTVNEQFF.

The chain employs TRBV5-4 and TRBJ1-2; D is possibly TRBD1 (5 bases). Trimming stripped 3 bases from V and 4 bases from J, with 10 bases between. The germline gives CDR1 SGHNT, CDR2 YYREEE (reference sequence). The CDR3 is made up of 13 amino acids. CDR3 in DNA: TGTGCCAGCAGCTCCGAAGGGGCCTATGGCTACACCTTC. It codes for CASSSEGAYGYTF.

The chain uses TRBV7-9 and TRBJ1-1; a possible D gene is TRBD1 (6 bases). Trimming cost V 5 bases and J 6 bases, with 16 bases left between them. CDR1 SEHNR and CDR2 FQNEAQ come from the germline V gene (reference sequence). The CDR3 covers 14 residues. The CDR3 here is CASSDLLGAPEAFF. The CDR3 region has the DNA TGTGCCAGCAGCGACTTGTTGGGGGCCCCTGAAGCTTTCTTT.

The chain is built from TRBV5-1 and TRBJ2-5; a possible D gene is TRBD2 (6 bases). The CDR3 runs 13 residues. CDR1 and CDR2 (germline): SGHRS, YFSETQ. Between the trimmed V and J ends, which lost 0 bases and 4 bases, there was a span of 7 bases. CDR3 DNA sequence: TGCGCCAGCAGCTTGGGGAGGGGAGAGACCCAGTACTTC. Encoded protein: CASSLGRGETQYF.

V usage is TRBV10-3 and J usage is TRBJ1-4; 8 bases agree with TRBD1. The CDR3 sequence is 13 residues long. V dropped 6 bases and J dropped 7; count of bases not matched to a gene: 4. The germline gives CDR1 ENHRY, CDR2 SYGVKD. The CDR3 coding sequence is TGTGCCATCAGCTCAGGGACAGGTGAAAAACTGTTTTTT. As protein: CAISSGTGEKLFF.

Only a few counts were recorded for this clone. J is TRBJ1-2 and V is TRBV7-8; D possibly corresponds to TRBD1 (6 bases). Trimming cost V 1 base and J 4 bases, with 10 bases left between them. CDR3 size: 14 residues. In germline, CDR1 is SGHVS, CDR2 FQNEAQ. Here the CDR3 reads CASSLDGQFYGYTF. The DNA for the CDR3 is TGTGCCAGCAGCTTAGACGGACAGTTCTATGGCTACACCTTC. Full variable domain (outside the CDR3, taken from reference TRBV7-8 and TRBJ1-2): GAGVSQSPRYKVAKRGQDVALRCDPISGHVSLFWYQQALGQGPEFLTYFQNEAQLDKSGLPSDRFFAERPEGSVSTLKIQRTQQEDSAVYLCASSLDGQFYGYTFGSGTRLTVV.

J is TRBJ2-7 and V is TRBV18; 7 bases match TRBD2. The CDR3 length is 16 residues. Losses at the gene ends were 0 bases for V and 4 bases for J; bases not matched to a gene: 9. Germline values: CDR1 KGHSH, CDR2 LQKENI. The CDR3 region has the DNA TGTGCCAGCTCACCACCCGGGACCATCGGGGGGTACGAGCAGTACTTC. It yields the protein CASSPPGTIGGYEQYF.

The chain recombines TRBV6-6 with TRBJ1-1; tentatively, D is TRBD1 (5 bases). There are 13 residues in the CDR3. Germline CDR1 is MNHNY and CDR2 is SVGAGI (reference sequence). Trimming left V 2 bases short and J 2 bases short, with 6 bases between. CDR3 bases: TGTGCCAGCAGTTACACAGGTAACACTGAAGCTTTCTTT. Translating it yields CASSYTGNTEAFF.

This chain links TRBV7-3 with TRBJ2-7, with D perhaps TRBD1 (5 bases). Germline loops: CDR1 SGHTA, CDR2 FQGTGA. Trimming left V 4 bases short and J 6 bases short, with 10 bases between. The CDR3 extends over 12 amino acids. The CDR3 loop is CASSYTGSEQYF. CDR3 nucleotide sequence: TGTGCCAGCAGCTACACAGGTTCCGAGCAGTACTTC. Full variable domain (rest looked up from reference TRBV7-3 and TRBJ2-7): GAGVSQTPSNKVTEKGKYVELRCDPISGHTALYWYRQSLGQGPEFLIYFQGTGAADDSGLPNDRFFAVRPEGSVSTLKIQRTERGDSAVYLCASSYTGSEQYFGPGTRLTVT.

This clone was observed once. The chain recombines TRBV12-5 with TRBJ1-4; D is perhaps TRBD1 (6 bases). The CDR3 spans 14 residues. CDR1 and CDR2 from the germline V gene are LGHNT and FRNRAP. V lost 6 bases to trimming and J lost 4 bases, with 12 bases between them. Written as DNA, the CDR3 is TGTGCTAGTGGAGAGGACAGCCTTAATGAAAAACTGTTTTTT. Amino acids: CASGEDSLNEKLFF. The full variable domain, in which reference TRBV12-5 and TRBJ1-4 provide the parts outside the CDR3, is DARVTQTPRHKVTEMGQEVTMRCQPILGHNTVFWYRQTMMQGLELLAYFRNRAPLDDSGMPKDRFSAEMPDATLATLKIQPSEPRDSAVYFCASGEDSLNEKLFFGSGTQLSVL.

The V gene is TRBV2, the J gene TRBJ1-5; 10 nucleotides line up with TRBD1. CDR3 length: 15 residues. With 6 bases clipped from V and 7 bases from J, the junction kept 9 bases outside the gene matches. CDR1 is SNHLY and CDR2 is FYNNEI in the germline V gene. This chain's CDR3 is CASRGWDRGDQPQHF. In nucleotides, the CDR3 is TGTGCCAGCAGAGGTTGGGACAGGGGTGACCAGCCCCAGCATTTT.

This clone has just a few counts. The rearrangement joins TRBV18 to TRBJ1-2; tentative D call: TRBD1 (5 bases). Germline V lookup: CDR1 KGHSH, CDR2 LQKENI. V dropped 5 bases and J dropped 3 bases, with 13 bases sitting between them. The CDR3 has 14 residues. DNA of the CDR3: TGTGCCAGCTCAGAGGACAACTCCTACTATGGCTACACCTTC. Translation gives CASSEDNSYYGYTF.